Shown below are 12 T cell receptor beta chains from a single sample sequenced in a study of cytomegalovirus exposure and HLA in healthy donors. Primers for the PCR totalled 60 Vbeta and 13 Jbeta. Assay: immunoSEQ multiplex PCR; the TCRdb copy retains only in-frame clones and omits some. The table includes 90,000 to 130,000 clones, about 70% detected once. The sequenced sample consisted of PBMCs. These receptors were collected from a man younger than 45 in good health and CMV-seropositive.

This chain uses TRBV28 with TRBJ1-1, with a tentative D call TRBD1 (5 bases). Per germline, CDR1 MDHEN and CDR2 SYDVKM. This CDR3 is 17 amino acids long. Trimming removed 6 bases from V and 3 bases from J, with 23 bases in between. The CDR3, as DNA: TGTGCCAGCAGCCCATTCAGGGTCGTGCACAAAGACACTGAAGCTTTCTTT. Its protein product is CASSPFRVVHKDTEAFF. The full variable domain, with the rest looked up from reference TRBV28 and TRBJ1-1, is DVKVTQSSRYLVKRTGEKVFLECVQDMDHENMFWYRQDPGLGLRLIYFSYDVKMKEKGDIPEGYSVSREKKERFSLILESASTNQTSMYLCASSPFRVVHKDTEAFFGQGTRLTVV.

The rearrangement joins TRBV6-1 to TRBJ2-7, with TRBD2 as a possible D gene (5 bases). Germline CDR1 is MNHNS and CDR2 is SASEGT. The CDR3 totals 14 residues. Trimming removed 7 bases from V and 4 bases from J, with 17 bases in between. The CDR3 bases are TGTGCCAGCACCGGACCGACCGGGGTGTACGAGCAGTACTTC. It yields the protein CASTGPTGVYEQYF.

J is TRBJ2-7 and V is TRBV6-5; the D gene is possibly TRBD1 (5 bases). V was shortened by 6 bases and J by 0 bases, with 9 bases between the two germline ends. From germline, CDR1 is MNHEY and CDR2 SVGAGI. The CDR3 spans 13 residues. This CDR3 reads CASSDSISYEQYF. The CDR3 nucleotides read TGTGCCAGCAGCGACAGTATCTCCTACGAGCAGTACTTC.

V and J are TRBV5-1 and TRBJ1-6, with 7 nucleotides matching TRBD1. V trimming: 4 bases; J trimming: 5 bases; junction bases outside the gene matches: 12. This CDR3 is built from 17 residues. Looked up from germline, CDR1 is SGHRS and CDR2 is YFSETQ. The chain's CDR3 is CASSRTLTGSNNSPLHF. The CDR3 DNA sequence: TGCGCCAGCAGCAGAACCCTGACAGGGAGCAATAATTCACCCCTCCACTTT.

V is TRBV4-1 and J is TRBJ1-2; maybe TRBD1 (6 bases). Germline values: CDR1 MGHRA, CDR2 YSYEKL. Deletions cut 6 bases from V and 5 bases from J, with 16 bases between. This CDR3 region has 14 residues. CDR3 nucleotide sequence: TGCGCCAGCAGTTACAGGGAGCGGACTTATGGCTACACCTTC. Amino acid sequence: CASSYRERTYGYTF.

CDR3 sequence reads: CASILGPSGANVLTF. The CDR3 DNA is TGTGCCAGCATCCTCGGTCCTTCTGGGGCCAACGTCCTGACTTTC. The chain recombines TRBV7-8 with TRBJ2-6; D is ambiguous. The CDR3 totals 15 residues. Germline V CDR1 and CDR2: SGHVS, FQNEAQ. V was pared by 7 bases and J by 1 base, with 11 bases between. Supplemented by reference TRBV7-8 and TRBJ2-6, the full variable domain reads GAGVSQSPRYKVAKRGQDVALRCDPISGHVSLFWYQQALGQGPEFLTYFQNEAQLDKSGLPSDRFFAERPEGSVSTLKIQRTQQEDSAVYLCASILGPSGANVLTFGAGSRLTVL.

The chain recombines TRBV5-1 with TRBJ2-3, with 13 bases that match TRBD2. This CDR3 has 19 residues. The germline V gene encodes CDR1 SGHRS and CDR2 YFSETQ. V lost 4 bases, J lost 0 bases, and 11 bases stayed unmatched. The CDR3 region is CASSQGTSGIRSSTDTQYF. DNA for the CDR3: TGCGCCAGCAGCCAGGGGACTAGCGGGATACGATCTAGCACAGATACGCAGTATTTT.

This clone was picked up one time. This chain links TRBV27 with TRBJ1-4, with a weak D call TRBD1 (6 bases). CDR1 MNHEY and CDR2 SMNVEV come from the germline V gene (reference sequence). The CDR3 is 16 amino acids. Trimming removed 2 bases at V and 7 bases at J, with 17 bases between. CDR3 in amino acids: CASSLKRKGVGEKLFF. The CDR3, as DNA: TGTGCCAGCAGTTTAAAGAGAAAGGGGGTGGGTGAAAAACTGTTTTTT.

This clone was seen a few times. This chain joins TRBV29-1 and TRBJ1-1, with TRBD1 identical over 9 bases. This CDR3 contains 13 residues. Losses at the gene ends were 4 bases for V and 4 bases for J; bases not matched to a gene: 4. Germline V lookup: CDR1 SQVTM, CDR2 ANQGSEA. CDR3 region: CSVAGQGTTEAFF. CDR3 coding DNA: TGCAGCGTTGCCGGACAGGGGACCACTGAAGCTTTCTTT. Full variable domain (rest looked up from reference TRBV29-1 and TRBJ1-1): SAVISQKPSRDICQRGTSLTIQCQVDSQVTMMFWYRQQPGQSLTLIATANQGSEATYESGFVIDKFPISRPNLTFSTLTVSNMSPEDSSIYLCSVAGQGTTEAFFGQGTRLTVV.

The V call is TRBV5-1, the J call TRBJ1-2; TRBD1 is a possible D gene (6 bases). V dropped 4 bases and J dropped 0 bases, with 13 bases sitting between them. In germline, CDR1 is SGHRS, CDR2 YFSETQ. This CDR3 is built from 15 residues. The CDR3 is CASSISTGPNYGYTF. The DNA for the CDR3 is TGCGCCAGCAGCATTTCGACAGGTCCTAACTATGGCTACACCTTC. The full variable domain, with the rest looked up from reference TRBV5-1 and TRBJ1-2, is KAGVTQTPRYLIKTRGQQVTLSCSPISGHRSVSWYQQTPGQGLQFLFEYFSETQRNKGNFPGRFSGRQFSNSRSEMNVSTLELGDSALYLCASSISTGPNYGYTFGSGTRLTVV.

There are a few counts of this clone. The chain joins TRBV7-2 to TRBJ2-7; 9 nucleotides match TRBD1. The CDR3 sequence is 14 residues long. V was pared by 3 bases and J by 2 bases, with 2 bases of the junction left unmatched. From germline, CDR1 is SGHTA and CDR2 FQGNSA. CDR3 region: CASSFNRGPYEQYF. The CDR3 DNA reads TGTGCCAGCAGCTTCAACAGGGGGCCCTACGAGCAGTACTTC.

CDR3 sequence reads: CASSEFGPGWSSYNSPLHF. In nucleotides, the CDR3 is TGTGCCAGCAGTGAATTTGGGCCAGGGTGGAGCTCCTATAATTCACCCCTCCACTTT. The chain has TRBV6-1 and TRBJ1-6, with D tentatively TRBD1 (5 bases). Germline CDR1 reads MNHNS; CDR2 reads SASEGT. The germline V and J ends were trimmed by 2 bases and 0 bases, with 17 bases remaining between them. This CDR3 is 19 amino acids long.